This T cell receptor (beta chain) was identified in a study of OX40 agonist ivuxolimab in advanced cancers. Study results and limitations: Antigen targets of the expanded peripheral T cells went undetermined. Expanded clones belonging to CD8+ T cells outnumbered, on average, those of CD4+. CD4+ and CD8+ T cells in blood underwent clonal expansion by week 6 at 0.1 to 3.0 mg/kg. Low normalized T-cell clonal expansion was additionally recorded for some nonresponders.

This clone was seen a few times. The antigen is undetermined. Profiled with immunoSEQ multiplex PCR; TCRdb holds only in-frame clones, not every one. The data show some 10,000 clones, around 80% seen once. CDR3 length: 17 amino acids. Germline values: CDR1 MDHEN, CDR2 SYDVKM. V gave up 6 bases and J gave up 5 bases; unmatched junction bases: 11. Sequenced material: CD4+ or CD8+ T cells sorted from blood, taken in a trial of the OX40 agonist ivuxolimab. V and J are TRBV28 and TRBJ2-1; TRBD2 agrees at 12 bases. This receptor was obtained from an adult with an advanced solid tumor such as melanoma, head and neck, liver or kidney cancer. As DNA, the CDR3 is TGTGCCAGCAGCTATCTAGCGGGAGGGCCCCCCCACAATGAGCAGTTCTTC. Translated, it gives CASSYLAGGPPHNEQFF.